A selection of T cell receptor beta chains follows, all from one sample in a study of long-term antiretroviral therapy in people with HIV. TCRdb keeps only in-frame clones here, not all; method: immunoSEQ multiplex PCR. Seen here are around 15,000 clones, over 75% observed once, and the top ten hold approximately 12%. This material consisted of unsorted PBMCs, taken 0.7 years before starting antiretroviral therapy. The receptor source for this set is a man in his forties or fifties with HIV. Both conserved end residues are part of each CDR3. A D gene is named only where the DNA matches it firmly. Rows may omit the clone size; those that give it use once, few, many or a size class.

CDR3 protein: CASSSPPGQGWRMNTEAFF
CDR3 DNA: TGCGCCAGCAGCTCACCCCCGGGACAGGGTTGGAGAATGAACACTGAAGCTTTCTTT
V gene: TRBV5-1
D gene: TRBD1
clone size: NA
J gene: TRBJ1-1
CDR3 length: 19

CDR3 protein: CASSTQRAPAKNIQYF
CDR3 DNA: TGTGCCAGCAGTACCCAGAGGGCTCCGGCCAAAAACATTCAGTACTTC
V gene: TRBV2
D gene: NA
clone size: NA
J gene: TRBJ2-4
CDR3 length: 16

CDR3 protein: CASSRVNQPQHF
CDR3 DNA: TGTGCCAGCAGTCGGGTCAATCAGCCCCAGCATTTT
V gene: TRBV28
D gene: NA
clone size: NA
J gene: TRBJ1-5
CDR3 length: 12

CDR3 protein: CASSLIGDSNQPQHF
CDR3 DNA: TGCGCCAGCAGCTTGATCGGGGATAGCAATCAGCCCCAGCATTTT
V gene: TRBV5-1
D gene: NA
clone size: few
J gene: TRBJ1-5
CDR3 length: 15

CDR3 protein: CASSLSSSGSPDTQYF
CDR3 DNA: TGCGCCAGCAGCTTGTCGAGTAGCGGGAGCCCAGATACGCAGTATTTT
V gene: TRBV5-1
D gene: TRBD2
clone size: NA
J gene: TRBJ2-3
CDR3 length: 16

CDR3 protein: CASSSSSYNEQFF
CDR3 DNA: TGCGCCAGCAGCTCTAGCTCCTACAATGAGCAGTTCTTC
V gene: TRBV10-1
D gene: NA
clone size: once
J gene: TRBJ2-1
CDR3 length: 13

CDR3 protein: CASRRTTTSAATDTQYF
CDR3 DNA: TGTGCCAGCAGACGCACCACAACTAGCGCTGCCACAGATACGCAGTATTTT
V gene: TRBV28
D gene: TRBD2
clone size: NA
J gene: TRBJ2-3
CDR3 length: 17

CDR3 protein: CASSFSGGSDTQYF
CDR3 DNA: TGTGCCAGCAGCTTCTCTGGGGGATCAGATACGCAGTATTTT
V gene: TRBV11-2
D gene: NA
clone size: NA
J gene: TRBJ2-3
CDR3 length: 14

CDR3 protein: CASSPRDSGYEQYF
CDR3 DNA: TGTGCCAGCAGCCCCCGGGATTCCGGATACGAGCAGTACTTC
V gene: TRBV7-2
D gene: NA
clone size: few
J gene: TRBJ2-7
CDR3 length: 14

CDR3 protein: CASSYGGGNQPQHF
CDR3 DNA: TGTGCCAGCAGTTACGGGGGCGGCAATCAGCCCCAGCATTTT
V gene: TRBV6-6
D gene: NA
clone size: NA
J gene: TRBJ1-5
CDR3 length: 14

CDR3 protein: CASSMPGPGEKHSETQYF
CDR3 DNA: TGTGCCAGTAGTATGCCGGGCCCCGGCGAGAAACATTCAGAGACCCAGTACTTC
V gene: TRBV19
D gene: NA
clone size: NA
J gene: TRBJ2-5
CDR3 length: 18

CDR3 protein: CASSLALAPSTIYF
CDR3 DNA: TGTGCCAGCAGCTTGGCCCTCGCGCCTAGCACCATATATTTT
V gene: TRBV5-4
D gene: NA
clone size: NA
J gene: TRBJ1-3
CDR3 length: 14

CDR3 protein: CASSQSPRGEQYF
CDR3 DNA: TGTGCCAGCAGCCAAAGTCCGAGGGGTGAGCAGTACTTC
V gene: TRBV7-2
D gene: NA
clone size: NA
J gene: TRBJ2-7
CDR3 length: 13

CDR3 protein: CASSLPYLIYEQYF
CDR3 DNA: TGTGCCAGCAGCCTGCCATATTTAATATACGAGCAGTACTTC
V gene: TRBV5-5
D gene: NA
clone size: NA
J gene: TRBJ2-7
CDR3 length: 14

CDR3 protein: CAISDRTDTQYF
CDR3 DNA: TGTGCCATCAGTGACCGCACAGATACGCAGTATTTT
V gene: TRBV10-3
D gene: NA
clone size: NA
J gene: TRBJ2-3
CDR3 length: 12

CDR3 protein: CASSLTSGRPTSTDTQYF
CDR3 DNA: TGCGCCAGCAGCTTGACTAGCGGGAGACCCACTAGCACAGATACGCAGTATTTT
V gene: TRBV5-1
D gene: TRBD2
clone size: NA
J gene: TRBJ2-3
CDR3 length: 18

CDR3 protein: CASSLGQGEAFF
CDR3 DNA: TGTGCCAGCAGCTTAGGACAGGGTGAAGCTTTCTTT
V gene: TRBV7-9
D gene: TRBD1
clone size: NA
J gene: TRBJ1-1
CDR3 length: 12

CDR3 protein: CSVVPTSRYGQYF
CDR3 DNA: TGCAGCGTTGTCCCGACTAGCCGATACGGGCAGTACTTC
V gene: TRBV29-1
D gene: TRBD2
clone size: NA
J gene: TRBJ2-7
CDR3 length: 13

CDR3 protein: CASGIGLAGGSEQFF
CDR3 DNA: TGTGCCAGCGGTATCGGACTAGCGGGAGGGAGTGAGCAGTTCTTC
V gene: TRBV6-5
D gene: TRBD2
clone size: NA
J gene: TRBJ2-1
CDR3 length: 15

CDR3 protein: CASSFLDSRNTGELFF
CDR3 DNA: TGCGCCAGCAGCTTCCTGGACAGCCGGAACACCGGGGAGCTGTTTTTT
V gene: TRBV5-1
D gene: NA
clone size: NA
J gene: TRBJ2-2
CDR3 length: 16

CDR3 protein: CASSLAGGSYSPLHF
CDR3 DNA: TGCGCCAGCAGCTTGGCCGGGGGGAGTTATTCACCCCTCCACTTT
V gene: TRBV5-1
D gene: NA
clone size: NA
J gene: TRBJ1-6
CDR3 length: 15

CDR3 protein: CASTRTSGGQETQYF
CDR3 DNA: TGTGCCAGCACCAGGACTAGCGGGGGTCAAGAGACCCAGTACTTC
V gene: TRBV6-1
D gene: TRBD2
clone size: NA
J gene: TRBJ2-5
CDR3 length: 15

CDR3 protein: CAISTSGSQATDTQYF
CDR3 DNA: TGTGCCATCTCGACTAGCGGGAGCCAAGCCACAGATACGCAGTATTTT
V gene: TRBV10-3
D gene: TRBD2
clone size: NA
J gene: TRBJ2-3
CDR3 length: 16

CDR3 protein: CASSLFTGVIYEKLFF
CDR3 DNA: TGTGCCAGCAGCTTGTTTACAGGGGTGATATATGAAAAACTGTTTTTT
V gene: TRBV5-8
D gene: TRBD1
clone size: NA
J gene: TRBJ1-4
CDR3 length: 16

CDR3 protein: CASSLALQGSTDTQYF
CDR3 DNA: TGCGCCAGCAGCTTGGCCCTCCAGGGGAGCACAGATACGCAGTATTTT
V gene: TRBV5-1
D gene: NA
clone size: NA
J gene: TRBJ2-3
CDR3 length: 16

CDR3 protein: CASYFRGGTQYF
CDR3 DNA: TGTGCTAGCTATTTCAGGGGGGGTACGCAGTATTTT
V gene: TRBV7-7
D gene: NA
clone size: NA
J gene: TRBJ2-3
CDR3 length: 12

CDR3 protein: CASSQRSAADTQYF
CDR3 DNA: TGTGCCAGCAGCCAACGATCCGCGGCGGATACGCAGTATTTT
V gene: TRBV9
D gene: NA
clone size: NA
J gene: TRBJ2-3
CDR3 length: 14

CDR3 protein: CAWNGGRTGYTGNTIYF
CDR3 DNA: TGTGCCTGGAACGGGGGGCGGACAGGGTATACTGGAAACACCATATATTTT
V gene: TRBV30
D gene: TRBD1
clone size: NA
J gene: TRBJ1-3
CDR3 length: 17

CDR3 protein: CASSLYGDHEQYF
CDR3 DNA: TGTGCCAGCAGCTTATACGGAGACCACGAGCAGTACTTC
V gene: TRBV11-3
D gene: NA
clone size: few
J gene: TRBJ2-7
CDR3 length: 13

CDR3 protein: CASSIAGDHYEQYF
CDR3 DNA: TGTGCCAGCAGCATAGCGGGGGACCACTACGAGCAGTACTTC
V gene: TRBV2
D gene: TRBD2
clone size: NA
J gene: TRBJ2-7
CDR3 length: 14

CDR3 protein: CSVAKSRGQPQHF
CDR3 DNA: TGCAGCGTAGCGAAGTCTAGGGGTCAGCCCCAGCATTTT
V gene: TRBV29-1
D gene: NA
clone size: few
J gene: TRBJ1-5
CDR3 length: 13

CDR3 protein: CASSQETGTGGYTF
CDR3 DNA: TGCGCCAGCAGCCAAGAGACAGGAACGGGTGGCTACACCTTC
V gene: TRBV4-3
D gene: NA
clone size: NA
J gene: TRBJ1-2
CDR3 length: 14

CDR3 protein: CASSLGPGANVLTF
CDR3 DNA: TGTGCCAGCAGCTTGGGGCCCGGGGCCAACGTCCTGACTTTC
V gene: TRBV5-6
D gene: NA
clone size: NA
J gene: TRBJ2-6
CDR3 length: 14

CDR3 protein: CASTLSGGGAYEQYF
CDR3 DNA: TGTGCCAGCACCTTGTCCGGCGGGGGGGCCTACGAGCAGTACTTC
V gene: TRBV6-1
D gene: TRBD2
clone size: NA
J gene: TRBJ2-7
CDR3 length: 15

CDR3 protein: CASSYFTTDTQYF
CDR3 DNA: TGTGCCAGCAGTTATTTCACGACAGATACGCAGTATTTT
V gene: TRBV6-5
D gene: NA
clone size: NA
J gene: TRBJ2-3
CDR3 length: 13

CDR3 protein: CASKGDGFTPGYTF
CDR3 DNA: TGTGCCAGCAAGGGGGACGGATTTACTCCTGGCTACACCTTC
V gene: TRBV6-1
D gene: NA
clone size: NA
J gene: TRBJ1-2
CDR3 length: 14

CDR3 protein: CASSLLNTGELFF
CDR3 DNA: TGTGCCAGCAGCTTATTGAACACCGGGGAGCTGTTTTTT
V gene: TRBV7-9
D gene: NA
clone size: NA
J gene: TRBJ2-2
CDR3 length: 13

CDR3 protein: CASILWPYEQYF
CDR3 DNA: TGTGCCAGCATACTATGGCCCTACGAGCAGTACTTC
V gene: TRBV2
D gene: NA
clone size: NA
J gene: TRBJ2-7
CDR3 length: 12

CDR3 protein: CASSASWGPQETQYF
CDR3 DNA: TGCGCCAGCAGTGCGTCCTGGGGTCCCCAAGAGACCCAGTACTTC
V gene: TRBV10-1
D gene: NA
clone size: NA
J gene: TRBJ2-5
CDR3 length: 15

CDR3 protein: CASTTQGWSYEQYF
CDR3 DNA: TGTGCCAGCACTACACAGGGTTGGTCCTACGAGCAGTACTTC
V gene: TRBV2
D gene: NA
clone size: NA
J gene: TRBJ2-7
CDR3 length: 14

CDR3 protein: CASRFETENYGYTF
CDR3 DNA: TGTGCCAGCAGATTTGAAACCGAGAACTATGGCTACACCTTC
V gene: TRBV7-9
D gene: NA
clone size: few
J gene: TRBJ1-2
CDR3 length: 14

CDR3 protein: CASSLDRTSGYEQYF
CDR3 DNA: TGTGCCAGCAGCTTAGATAGGACTAGCGGCTACGAGCAGTACTTC
V gene: TRBV11-2
D gene: TRBD2
clone size: NA
J gene: TRBJ2-7
CDR3 length: 15

CDR3 protein: CASSASGGAGYNEQFF
CDR3 DNA: TGTGCCAGCAGTGCTAGCGGGGGGGCGGGATACAATGAGCAGTTCTTC
V gene: TRBV27
D gene: TRBD2
clone size: NA
J gene: TRBJ2-1
CDR3 length: 16

CDR3 protein: CASSLGRGRTYEQYF
CDR3 DNA: TGTGCCAGCAGCTTAGGTAGGGGGAGAACCTACGAGCAGTACTTC
V gene: TRBV7-2
D gene: NA
clone size: NA
J gene: TRBJ2-7
CDR3 length: 15

CDR3 protein: CASSLASSAQGNEKLFF
CDR3 DNA: TGCGCCAGCAGCTTGGCCTCTTCGGCCCAGGGGAATGAAAAACTGTTTTTT
V gene: TRBV5-1
D gene: NA
clone size: NA
J gene: TRBJ1-4
CDR3 length: 17

CDR3 protein: CASSILGTGLYEQYF
CDR3 DNA: TGTGCCAGCAGTATCCTCGGGACAGGGTTGTACGAGCAGTACTTC
V gene: TRBV6-6
D gene: TRBD1
clone size: NA
J gene: TRBJ2-7
CDR3 length: 15

CDR3 protein: CASSLSGWEQYF
CDR3 DNA: TGTGCCAGCAGTCTCTCGGGCTGGGAGCAGTACTTC
V gene: TRBV28
D gene: NA
clone size: once
J gene: TRBJ2-7
CDR3 length: 12

CDR3 protein: CASSFPGTKNIQYF
CDR3 DNA: TGTGCCAGCAGCTTTCCCGGGACCAAAAACATTCAGTACTTC
V gene: TRBV5-5
D gene: NA
clone size: NA
J gene: TRBJ2-4
CDR3 length: 14

CDR3 protein: CASSLGPQETQYF
CDR3 DNA: TGTGCCAGCAGCTTGGGCCCCCAAGAGACCCAGTACTTC
V gene: TRBV7-9
D gene: NA
clone size: once
J gene: TRBJ2-5
CDR3 length: 13

CDR3 protein: CASSLGQQTGELFF
CDR3 DNA: TGTGCCAGCAGCTTAGGCCAGCAGACCGGGGAGCTGTTTTTT
V gene: TRBV7-2
D gene: NA
clone size: NA
J gene: TRBJ2-2
CDR3 length: 14

CDR3 protein: CSVQEGSYEQYF
CDR3 DNA: TGCAGCGTGCAGGAGGGCTCCTACGAGCAGTACTTC
V gene: TRBV29-1
D gene: NA
clone size: NA
J gene: TRBJ2-7
CDR3 length: 12

CDR3 protein: CASWTDNEQFF
CDR3 DNA: TGCGCCAGCTGGACAGACAATGAGCAGTTCTTC
V gene: TRBV10-2
D gene: NA
clone size: NA
J gene: TRBJ2-1
CDR3 length: 11

CDR3 protein: CSVERFAVYSNQPQHF
CDR3 DNA: TGCAGCGTTGAAAGGTTTGCCGTCTATAGCAATCAGCCCCAGCATTTT
V gene: TRBV29-1
D gene: NA
clone size: NA
J gene: TRBJ1-5
CDR3 length: 16